This TCR beta chain was found in a study of T-cell reconstitution after alpha-beta-depleted transplantation in children. The TCRbeta library incorporated unique molecular identifiers. From the PCR reads, TCRdb called clonotypes with MiXCR, one entry per CDR3 protein. The table lists 180,000 or so distinct CDR3 sequences, 6.3% of them singletons. This clonotype was observed a few times. Looked up from germline, CDR1 is SGHRS and CDR2 is YFSETQ. This CDR3 region has 15 residues. The V segment lost 0 bases and the J segment 6 bases; nucleotides outside the gene matches: 9. Sample: PBMCs, taken before TCRalphabeta/CD19-depleted stem cell transplant. This chain joins TRBV5-1 and TRBJ2-7; 7 nucleotides agree with TRBD1. The TCR originated in a girl less than two years old with combined immunodeficiency, due to receive a stem cell transplant. Here the CDR3 reads CASSLEAGGFFEQYF. The CDR3 coding sequence is TGCGCCAGCAGCTTGGAGGCAGGGGGATTCTTCGAGCAGTACTTC.